Each of the 24 T cell receptor beta chains below was sequenced from the same sample in a study of regulatory T cells in long-lasting Graves disease. Time point indicated: persistent/refractory GD, antithyroid drugs over 5 years with positive TRAb. Making the TCR library involved RNA that had been extracted from PBMCs. In building TCR beta libraries, iRepertoire HTBI primers were used together with Arm-PCR of CDR3 regions. TCRdb fed the multiplex PCR reads into MiXCR, producing one record per CDR3 protein. The repertoire holds about 290,000 distinct CDR3 sequences, with around 20% as singletons. The material was peripheral blood mononuclear cells (PBMCs), obtained when the disease was refractory, from a patient treated with antithyroid drugs. Source of these receptors: a female donor with Graves disease.

This clonotype was counted at least ten times. CDR3 coding DNA: TGTGCCAGCAGAGACGGAAGTTACGAGCAGTACTTC. Its translation: CASRDGSYEQYF. V is TRBV7-8 and J is TRBJ2-7; D unresolved. Germline CDR1 and CDR2: SGHVS and FQNEAQ. Trimming stripped 6 bases from V and 4 bases from J, with 10 bases between. This CDR3 is built from 12 residues.

The V gene is TRBV20-1, the J gene TRBJ2-7; 9 nucleotides match TRBD1. There are 14 residues in the CDR3. Germline V gene sequence: CDR1 DFQATT, CDR2 SNEGSKA (reference sequence). With V trimmed by 8 bases and J by 3 bases, 11 bases remained unmatched. CDR3 in DNA: TGCAGTACCACCGGGACAGGGCCCTTCTACGAGCAGTACTTC. Its translation: CSTTGTGPFYEQYF.

This clonotype was counted only a few times. The chain recombines TRBV6-2 or TRBV6-3 with TRBJ1-5; weak D call: TRBD1 (5 bases). The V and J ends lost 0 bases and 3 bases respectively, with 24 bases between them. There are 20 residues in the CDR3. CDR1 is MNHEY and CDR2 is SVGEGT in the germline V gene. The CDR3 sequence is CASSYSKQVVVRGANQPQHF. In DNA, the CDR3 is TGTGCCAGCAGTTACTCGAAACAGGTGGTGGTAAGAGGGGCCAATCAGCCCCAGCATTTT.

This clonotype has at least ten counts. At one boundary the junction diverges from the germline segment, which might be a read error. The genes are TRBV27 and TRBJ1-2; TRBD1 aligns across 9 bases. The CDR3 is 13 residues long. Germline V CDR1 and CDR2: MNHEY, SMNVEV (reference sequence). The CDR3 DNA sequence: TGTGCCAGCAGTTTAGGGACAGGGTTTCCCCCGGTCTTC. Translated, it gives CASSLGTGFPPVF.

In its sample, this clonotype was seen many times. The chain carries TRBV28 and TRBJ1-5; D is uncertain. The CDR3 runs to 13 residues. CDR1 and CDR2 (germline): MDHEN, SYDVKM. The V end lost 4 bases, the J end lost 3 bases, and 7 bases lay between the germline ends. In DNA, the CDR3 is TGTGCCAGCAGTTCCTCGATCAATCAGCCCCAGCATTTT. Translating it yields CASSSSINQPQHF.

There are a few counts of this clonotype. This chain links TRBV27 with TRBJ2-5, with D uncertain. CDR3 length: 13 amino acids. Germline loops: CDR1 MNHEY, CDR2 SMNVEV (reference sequence). With 4 bases removed from V and 5 bases from J, the gap between germline ends came to 11 bases. CDR3 sequence: CASSSSLQETQYF. The CDR3 DNA sequence: TGTGCCAGCAGTTCCAGCCTTCAGGAGACCCAGTACTTC.

The chain has TRBV6-2 or TRBV6-3 and TRBJ2-2, with D possibly matching TRBD2 (5 bases). CDR1 is MNHEY and CDR2 is SVGEGT in the germline V gene. V was trimmed by 5 bases and J by 2 bases, leaving 12 bases between them. The CDR3 consists of 15 residues. The CDR3 spells CASSPELANTGELFF. The CDR3 nucleotides are TGTGCCAGCAGTCCTGAGCTAGCCAACACCGGGGAGCTGTTTTTT.

Many counts were recorded for this clonotype. The chain recombines TRBV28 with TRBJ1-1; D not resolved. V shed 4 bases and J shed 4 bases, with 22 bases lying between them. CDR3 length equals 17 residues. The germline gives CDR1 MDHEN, CDR2 SYDVKM. The CDR3 loop reads CASSSPGYRRFGTEAFF. CDR3 nucleotides: TGTGCCAGCAGTTCCCCCGGTTACAGAAGGTTTGGCACTGAAGCTTTCTTT.

The J gene is TRBJ2-5, the V gene TRBV10-3; unclear D gene. From germline, CDR1 is ENHRY and CDR2 SYGVKD. This CDR3 is 13 amino acids long. The V gene lost 11 bases and the J gene lost 1 base, with 14 bases spanning the gap. The DNA for the CDR3 is TGTGCCGCCAACTCAAACCCCCAAGAGACCCAGTACTTC. As protein: CAANSNPQETQYF.

CDR3 bases: TGTGCCAGCAGGTTATTTGGCGGGGCGGCTGGAAACACCATATATTTT. This gives the protein CASRLFGGAAGNTIYF. This sequence joins TRBV12-3 or TRBV12-4 and TRBJ1-3; tentative D call: TRBD1 (5 bases). Trimming left V 6 bases short and J 2 bases short, with 17 bases between. This CDR3 region has 16 residues.

This clonotype was seen many times. The chain couples TRBV6-1 to TRBJ2-5; TRBD1 agrees at 9 bases. The V and J ends lost 5 bases and 5 bases, in that order; junction bases with no gene match: 9. Germline V gene data show CDR1 as MNHNS and CDR2 as SASEGT. There are 15 residues in the CDR3. DNA for the CDR3: TGTGCCAGCAGTCCGTGGGACAGGGAGTGGGAGACCCAGTACTTC. Protein sequence: CASSPWDREWETQYF.

This clonotype was observed a few times. The chain couples TRBV19 to TRBJ2-1, with 11 bases matching TRBD2. CDR1 is LNHDA and CDR2 is SQIVND in the germline V gene (reference sequence). This CDR3 contains 17 residues. V was clipped by 2 bases and J by 0 bases; unmatched bases: 3. Written as DNA, the CDR3 is TGTGCCAGTAGTATAACTAGCGGGAGACACTCCTACAATGAGCAGTTCTTC. Protein: CASSITSGRHSYNEQFF.

This clonotype was recorded once. This CDR3 fails to terminate in the conserved phenylalanine or tryptophan, so it likely reflects a read error. The chain links TRBV10-3 to TRBJ2-5, with D possibly TRBD1 on 5 matching bases. Germline CDR1 reads ENHRY; CDR2 reads SYGVKD. With 3 bases removed from V and 4 bases from J, the gap between germline ends came to 9 bases. This CDR3 spans 13 amino acids. The CDR3 loop reads CAISDGALETQYL. In DNA form, the CDR3 reads TGTGCCATCAGTGATGGGGCCCTAGAGACCCAGTACCTC.

This clonotype was recorded at least ten times. The chain joins TRBV3-1 to TRBJ1-6, with 9 bases lining up with TRBD1. CDR1 LGHDT and CDR2 YNNKEL come from the germline V gene (reference sequence). The CDR3 contains 15 residues. V lost 4 bases to trimming and J lost 7 bases; unmatched junction nucleotides: 5. CDR3 sequence reads: CASSPTGQGNSPLHF. The DNA for the CDR3 is TGTGCCAGCAGCCCGACGGGACAGGGCAATTCACCCCTCCACTTT. Using reference TRBV3-1 and TRBJ1-6 for the parts outside the CDR3, the full variable domain is DTAVSQTPKYLVTQMGNDKSIKCEQNLGHDTMYWYKQDSKKFLKIMFSYNNKELIINETVPNRFSPKSPDKAHLNLHINSLELGDSAVYFCASSPTGQGNSPLHFGNGTRLTVT.

The chain carries TRBV29-1 and TRBJ2-3; TRBD2 aligns across 8 bases. With 3 bases clipped from V and 0 bases from J, the junction kept 5 bases outside the gene matches. The CDR3 sequence is 15 residues long. CDR1 SQVTM and CDR2 ANQGSEA come from the germline V gene. Here the CDR3 DNA reads TGCAGCGTTGACCCGGCTAGCGGGAGCACAGATACGCAGTATTTT. Translation gives CSVDPASGSTDTQYF.

The chain carries TRBV9 and TRBJ2-6; D unclear. CDR1 is SGDLS and CDR2 is YYNGEE in the germline V gene. V lost 6 bases to trimming and J lost 1 base, with 5 bases between them. This CDR3 region has 13 residues. The DNA of the CDR3 is TGTGCCAGCAAAGGTTCTGGGGCCAACGTCCTGACTTTC. Encoded protein: CASKGSGANVLTF.

The chain's CDR3 is CASSEPGQGFYEQYF. As DNA, the CDR3 is TGTGCCAGTAGTGAACCGGGACAGGGATTCTACGAGCAGTACTTC. The chain has TRBV19 and TRBJ2-7; TRBD1 agrees at 9 bases. V was clipped by 5 bases and J by 3 bases; unmatched bases: 8. The length of the CDR3 is 15 residues. The germline V gene encodes CDR1 LNHDA and CDR2 SQIVND (reference sequence).

The rearrangement links TRBV3-1 to TRBJ2-1; 8 nucleotides line up with TRBD2. The CDR3 runs to 16 residues. The J segment lost 4 bases and the V segment lost 8 bases, leaving 13 bases of the junction unmatched. Germline V CDR1 and CDR2: LGHDT, YNNKEL (reference sequence). Here the CDR3 reads CASSGGSGVLYNEQFF. The CDR3 DNA is TGTGCCAGCTCCGGGGGTAGCGGGGTTCTATACAATGAGCAGTTCTTC.

The table lists this clonotype with a few counts. The genes are TRBV4-3 and TRBJ1-1, with D possibly TRBD1 on 6 matching bases. V was pared by 3 bases and J by 2 bases, with 19 bases between. The V gene's germline CDR1 is LGHNA and CDR2 YSLEER. The CDR3 sequence is 17 residues long. CDR3 residues: CASSQAYREVGNTEAFF. CDR3 nucleotide sequence: TGCGCCAGCAGCCAGGCTTACAGGGAAGTGGGAAACACTGAAGCTTTCTTT.

This clonotype came up a few times. The rearrangement uses TRBV15 and TRBJ2-1, with TRBD2 identical over 8 bases. Germline V gene sequence: CDR1 LNHNV, CDR2 YYDKDF (reference sequence). The CDR3 extends over 13 amino acids. With 8 bases clipped from V and 2 bases from J, the junction kept 2 bases outside the gene matches. This chain's CDR3 is CATSGLAYNEQFF. CDR3 nucleotide sequence: TGTGCCACCTCGGGACTAGCCTACAATGAGCAGTTCTTC.

This clonotype was counted ten times or more. The chain recombines TRBV7-2 with TRBJ2-7; TRBD1 matches at 10 bases. CDR1 is SGHTA and CDR2 is FQGNSA in the germline V gene. The CDR3 totals 15 residues. The V segment lost 1 base and the J segment 3 bases; nucleotides outside the gene matches: 3. The CDR3 protein is CASSLVGTGDYEQYF. DNA for the CDR3: TGTGCCAGCAGCTTAGTTGGGACAGGGGACTACGAGCAGTACTTC. The full variable domain, in which reference TRBV7-2 and TRBJ2-7 provide the parts outside the CDR3, is GAGVSQSPSNKVTEKGKDVELRCDPISGHTALYWYRQSLGQGLEFLIYFQGNSAPDKSGLPSDRFSAERTGGSVSTLTIQRTQQEDSAVYLCASSLVGTGDYEQYFGPGTRLTVT.

This clonotype was recorded many times. This chain connects TRBV7-2 to TRBJ1-2, with D possibly TRBD1 on 5 matching bases. The germline gives CDR1 SGHTA, CDR2 FQGNSA. The CDR3 extends over 14 amino acids. V was cut by 5 bases and J by 4 bases, with 14 bases left in between. The CDR3 protein is CASSARGESYGYTF. The CDR3 bases are TGTGCCAGCAGCGCACGGGGGGAATCCTATGGCTACACCTTC.

J is TRBJ2-5 and V is TRBV4-3, with 7 bases matching TRBD2. The trim removed 0 bases at V and 4 bases at J, leaving 11 bases unmatched. Germline CDR1 LGHNA, CDR2 YSLEER. This CDR3 contains 17 residues. The CDR3 DNA reads as TGCGCCAGCAGCCAAGAAGGGTCGGGGGGTCATGGAGAGACCCAGTACTTC. Translation gives CASSQEGSGGHGETQYF.

The chain has TRBV5-4 and TRBJ1-1; 8 bases are shared with TRBD1. The CDR3 runs 15 residues. The germline V gene has CDR1 SGHNT and CDR2 YYREEE (reference sequence). The junction had 12 bases not matched to a gene; V was cut back by 5 bases and J by 6 bases. DNA of the CDR3: TGTGCCAGCAGTTCTACTGGACAGGGAGTGGCTGAAGCTTTCTTT. Its translation: CASSSTGQGVAEAFF.